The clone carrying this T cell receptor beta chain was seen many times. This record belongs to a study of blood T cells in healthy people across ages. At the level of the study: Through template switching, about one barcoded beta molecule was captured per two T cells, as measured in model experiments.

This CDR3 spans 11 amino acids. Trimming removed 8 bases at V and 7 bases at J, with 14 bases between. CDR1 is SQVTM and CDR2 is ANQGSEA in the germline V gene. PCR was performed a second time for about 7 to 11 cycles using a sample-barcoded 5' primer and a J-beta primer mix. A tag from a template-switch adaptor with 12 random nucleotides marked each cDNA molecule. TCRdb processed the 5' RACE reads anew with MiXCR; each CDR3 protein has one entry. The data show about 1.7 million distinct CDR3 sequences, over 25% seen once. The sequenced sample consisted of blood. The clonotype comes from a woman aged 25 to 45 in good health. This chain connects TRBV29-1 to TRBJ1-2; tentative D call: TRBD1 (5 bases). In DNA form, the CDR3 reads TGCAGCACCCTGGGGGTCTTTGGCTACACCTTC. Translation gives CSTLGVFGYTF. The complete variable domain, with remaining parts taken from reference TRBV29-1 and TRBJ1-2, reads SAVISQKPSRDICQRGTSLTIQCQVDSQVTMMFWYRQQPGQSLTLIATANQGSEATYESGFVIDKFPISRPNLTFSTLTVSNMSPEDSSIYLCSTLGVFGYTFGSGTRLTVV.